This TCR beta chain was sequenced in a study of blood T cell repertoires in COVID-19. Those who participated ranged in age from about 18 to 89 years and resided in approximately 26 US areas. Original data processing: Nucleated cell number was recorded as an estimate derived from reference gene primer amplification. Measured with immunoSEQ multiplex PCR; TCRdb has only the in-frame clones, and not every one. V and J calls and clone size are those listed in that table; D and trimming were worked out from the DNA. The sample lists 150,000 or so clones, about 83% occurring once. The CDR3 spans 17 residues. V was pared by 0 bases and J by 4 bases, with 16 bases between. Per the germline V gene, CDR1 is SGHRS and CDR2 is YFSETQ.

The specimen was PBMCs or T cells enriched from blood (not recorded which). This clonotype originated in a woman aged 45 to 65 in a cohort exposed to, infected with or recovered from COVID-19 (not recorded which). The J gene is TRBJ2-2, the V gene TRBV5-1; D possibly corresponds to TRBD1 (5 bases). CDR3 in DNA: TGCGCCAGCAGCTTGGCTCGGCAGGGTTTTGTCACCGGGGAGCTGTTTTTT. The encoded protein is CASSLARQGFVTGELFF.